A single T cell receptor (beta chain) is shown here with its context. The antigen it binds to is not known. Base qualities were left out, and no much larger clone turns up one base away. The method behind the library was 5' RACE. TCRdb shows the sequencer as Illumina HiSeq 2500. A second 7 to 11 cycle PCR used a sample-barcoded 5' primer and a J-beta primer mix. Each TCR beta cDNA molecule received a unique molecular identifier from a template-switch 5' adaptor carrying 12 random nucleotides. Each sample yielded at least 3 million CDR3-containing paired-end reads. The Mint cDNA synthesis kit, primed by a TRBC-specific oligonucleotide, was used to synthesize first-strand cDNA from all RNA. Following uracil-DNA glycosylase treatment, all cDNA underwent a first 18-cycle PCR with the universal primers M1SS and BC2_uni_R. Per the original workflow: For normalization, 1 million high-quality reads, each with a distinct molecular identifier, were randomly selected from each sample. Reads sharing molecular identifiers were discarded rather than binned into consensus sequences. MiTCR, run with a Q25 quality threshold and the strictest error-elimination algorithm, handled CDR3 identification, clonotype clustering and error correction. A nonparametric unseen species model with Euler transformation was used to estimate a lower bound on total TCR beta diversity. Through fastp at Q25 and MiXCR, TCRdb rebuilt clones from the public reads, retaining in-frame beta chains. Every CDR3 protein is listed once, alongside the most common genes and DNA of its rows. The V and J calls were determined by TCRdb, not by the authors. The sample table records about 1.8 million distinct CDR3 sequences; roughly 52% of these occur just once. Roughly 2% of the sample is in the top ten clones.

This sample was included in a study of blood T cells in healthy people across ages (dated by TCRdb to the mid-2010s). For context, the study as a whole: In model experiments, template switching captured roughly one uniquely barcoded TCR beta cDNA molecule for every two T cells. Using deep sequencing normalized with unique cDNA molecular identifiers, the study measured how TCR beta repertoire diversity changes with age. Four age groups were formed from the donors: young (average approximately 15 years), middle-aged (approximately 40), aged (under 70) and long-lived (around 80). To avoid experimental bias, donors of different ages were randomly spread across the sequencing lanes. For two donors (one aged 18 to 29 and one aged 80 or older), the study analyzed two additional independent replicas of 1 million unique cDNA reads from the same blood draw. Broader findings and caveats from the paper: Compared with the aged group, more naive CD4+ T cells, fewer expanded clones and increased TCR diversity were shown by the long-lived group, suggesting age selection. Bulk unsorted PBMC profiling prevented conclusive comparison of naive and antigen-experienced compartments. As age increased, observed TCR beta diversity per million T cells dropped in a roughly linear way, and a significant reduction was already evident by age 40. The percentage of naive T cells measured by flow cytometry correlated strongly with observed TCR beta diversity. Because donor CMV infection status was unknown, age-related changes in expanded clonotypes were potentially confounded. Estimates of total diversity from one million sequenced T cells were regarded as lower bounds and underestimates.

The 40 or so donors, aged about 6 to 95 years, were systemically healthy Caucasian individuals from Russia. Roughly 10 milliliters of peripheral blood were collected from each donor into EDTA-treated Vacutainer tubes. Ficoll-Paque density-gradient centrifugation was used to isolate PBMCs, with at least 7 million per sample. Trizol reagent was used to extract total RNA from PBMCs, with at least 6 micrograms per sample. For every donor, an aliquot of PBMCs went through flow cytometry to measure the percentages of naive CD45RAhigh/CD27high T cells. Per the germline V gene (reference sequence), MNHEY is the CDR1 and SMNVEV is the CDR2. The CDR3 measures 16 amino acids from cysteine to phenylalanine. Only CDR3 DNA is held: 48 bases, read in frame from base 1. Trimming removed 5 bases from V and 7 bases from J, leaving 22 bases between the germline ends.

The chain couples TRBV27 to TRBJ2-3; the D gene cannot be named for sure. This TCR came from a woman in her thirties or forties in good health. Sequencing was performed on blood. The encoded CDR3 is CASSPAGSSLMNTQYF. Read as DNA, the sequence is TGTGCCAGCAGTCCGGCCGGCAGCTCGCTAATGAATACGCAGTATTTT.